One T cell receptor (beta chain) is described in this entry. Germline assignment: CDR1 SNHLY and CDR2 FYNNEI. This CDR3 comprises 17 residues. With 3 bases removed from V and 1 base from J, the gap between germline ends came to 18 bases. This record comes from a study of blood T cell repertoires in COVID-19. Measured with immunoSEQ multiplex PCR; TCRdb has only the in-frame clones, and not every one. The sample has approximately 190,000 clones, around 83% seen once. Participant ages covered about 18 to 100 years across about 22 US areas. This sequence was found in a woman in her forties in a cohort exposed to, infected with or recovered from COVID-19 (not recorded which). The sample consisted of PBMCs or T cells enriched from blood (not recorded which). The V call is TRBV2, the J call TRBJ1-2; D not certain. DNA for the CDR3: TGTGCCAGCAGTGATTCGCCTGCGGCGGTGGATAACTATGGCTACACCTTC. Translated: CASSDSPAAVDNYGYTF.